This entry lists 32 T cell receptor beta chains sequenced from one sample in a study of beta chain features in type 1 diabetes. Study results and limitations: In all four CD4+ subsets, TCRB CDR3 length was significantly, moderately reduced in type 1 diabetes.

The isolated RNA, all of it, was reverse transcribed, so expressed TCRB transcripts were what got sequenced. TCRdb's table, derived via immunoSEQ multiplex PCR, lists solely in-frame clones and lacks some. Found here are roughly 350,000 clones, about 10% of them singletons; the top ten hold less than 0.65%. No antigen has been identified for these receptors. The sample taken for sequencing was central memory CD4+ T cells from blood. The receptors shown here come from a man aged 25 to 40 with type 1 diabetes.

This chain joins TRBV7-9 and TRBJ1-2, with a tentative D call TRBD1 (5 bases). Germline CDR1 is SEHNR and CDR2 is FQNEAQ (reference sequence). Trimming cost V 5 bases and J 3 bases, with 13 bases left between them. The CDR3 has 14 residues. CDR3 sequence reads: CASSLGAGHYGYTF. DNA for the CDR3: TGTGCCAGCAGCCTTGGGGCAGGGCACTATGGCTACACCTTC.

V is TRBV11-2 and J is TRBJ1-5, with 8 positions matching TRBD1. Germline lookup yields CDR1 SGHAT and CDR2 FQNNGV. The CDR3 is 15 residues long. V lost 5 bases and J lost 6; bases outside the gene matches: 9. The CDR3 loop reads CASSLGQGGGQPQHF. CDR3 DNA sequence: TGTGCCAGCAGCCTCGGACAGGGTGGGGGTCAGCCCCAGCATTTT.

This clone was observed a handful of times. The genes are TRBV30 and TRBJ1-4; D gene ambiguous. CDR1 is GTSNPN and CDR2 is SVGIG in the germline V gene (reference sequence). The CDR3 consists of 15 residues. V lost 4 bases to trimming and J lost 2 bases, with 14 bases between them. The CDR3 nucleotides are TGTGCCTGGACCCCCGGGCCGGGGACTAATGAAAAACTGTTTTTT. This codes for CAWTPGPGTNEKLFF.

The rearrangement links TRBV10-2 to TRBJ1-5, with D tentatively TRBD1 (5 bases). The V gene's germline CDR1 is WSHSY and CDR2 SAAADI. This CDR3 contains 14 residues. V lost 2 bases and J lost 7, with 12 bases in between. The CDR3 nucleotides read TGCGCCAGCAGTGAGGGGGTGGGGGGACAGCCCCAGCATTTT. It specifies CASSEGVGGQPQHF.

This clone has a handful of counts. The rearrangement uses TRBV10-3 and TRBJ1-2, with no clear D. V was pared by 3 bases and J by 1 base, with 12 bases between. This CDR3 comprises 15 residues. Germline CDR1 ENHRY, CDR2 SYGVKD. CDR3 in DNA: TGTGCCATCAGTGAAAGAGGAGGGAGTAACTATGGCTACACCTTC. It is translated as CAISERGGSNYGYTF.

This clone has a handful of counts. This chain links TRBV6-4 with TRBJ1-1; a weak D match, TRBD1 (6 bases). In germline, CDR1 is MRHNA, CDR2 SNTAGT. V was cut by 5 bases and J by 2 bases, with 15 bases left in between. This CDR3 has 15 amino acids. The CDR3 here is CASSPTWTVNTEAFF. In DNA, the CDR3 is TGTGCCAGCAGTCCTACTTGGACAGTCAACACTGAAGCTTTCTTT.

The chain recombines TRBV6-5 with TRBJ2-7, with 7 bases fitting TRBD2. Germline lookup yields CDR1 MNHEY and CDR2 SVGAGI. The CDR3 has 13 amino acids. The J segment lost 3 bases and the V segment lost 6 bases, leaving 5 bases of the junction unmatched. The CDR3 DNA follows: TGTGCCAGCAGGCGGGAGATTTTCTACGAGCAGTACTTC. This sequence encodes CASRREIFYEQYF.

This chain connects TRBV30 to TRBJ2-5; 7 positions match TRBD2. Germline trimming cut 2 bases from V and 5 bases from J; bases unmatched to any gene: 11. The length of the CDR3 is 15 residues. CDR1 GTSNPN and CDR2 SVGIG come from the germline V gene (reference sequence). The CDR3 nucleotides read TGTGCCTGGAGTAAGGGACTACCCATTGCCGAGACCCAGTACTTC. Translating gives CAWSKGLPIAETQYF.

V gene TRBV18 combines with J gene TRBJ1-4; no definite D call. Germline-derived CDR1 and CDR2 are KGHSH and LQKENI. V shed 1 base and J shed 7 bases, with 13 bases lying between them. This CDR3 is 15 amino acids long. The CDR3 spells CASSPRSPSAEKLFF. Here the CDR3 DNA reads TGTGCCAGCTCACCACGGTCCCCGAGCGCTGAAAAACTGTTTTTT.

This clone was seen a few times. The junction departs from germline at one end; a sequencing error may be responsible. The sample holds other DNA sequences that translate to the same CDR3. V is TRBV5-1 and J is TRBJ2-7, with a tentative D call TRBD2 (6 bases). Per germline, CDR1 SGHRS and CDR2 YFSETQ. This CDR3 spans 14 amino acids. The CDR3 coding sequence is TGTGCCAGCAGCTTGGATCGGGGGAGTTACGAGCAGTACTTC. Protein sequence: CASSLDRGSYEQYF.

This clone showed up many times. V is TRBV7-9 and J is TRBJ1-4, with D possibly matching TRBD1 (6 bases). Germline V CDR1 and CDR2: SEHNR, FQNEAQ (reference sequence). The CDR3 consists of 14 residues. Trimming stripped 2 bases from V and 11 bases from J, with 15 bases between. This chain's CDR3 is CASSLMQGPGKLFF. The CDR3 nucleotides are TGTGCCAGCAGCTTAATGCAGGGGCCTGGTAAACTGTTTTTT.

V is TRBV11-3 and J is TRBJ2-1; D not certain. V was shortened by 4 bases and J by 0 bases, with 13 bases between the two germline ends. The length of the CDR3 is 16 residues. The V gene's germline CDR1 is SGHNT and CDR2 YENEEA. The DNA of the CDR3 is TGTGCCAGCAGCTACCGGAGTGTCAGCTCCTACAATGAGCAGTTCTTC. Residues: CASSYRSVSSYNEQFF.

The rearrangement uses TRBV11-2 and TRBJ2-3, with D perhaps matching TRBD1 (5 bases). From germline, CDR1 is SGHAT and CDR2 FQNNGV. V was shortened by 6 bases and J by 0 bases, with 13 bases between the two germline ends. This CDR3 region has 15 residues. In DNA, the CDR3 is TGTGCCAGCAGTTATGCGGCAGGGAGCACAGATACGCAGTATTTT. This gives the protein CASSYAAGSTDTQYF.

This clone has only a few counts. The chain joins TRBV7-3 to TRBJ1-2; 9 nucleotides match TRBD1. CDR1 is SGHTA and CDR2 is FQGTGA in the germline V gene. The CDR3 runs 15 residues. After removal of 8 bases from V and 4 bases from J, the junction contained 11 bases not matched to a gene. The DNA of the CDR3 is TGTGCCAGCCTACGACCGGGACAGGGAGCCTATGGCTACACCTTC. Residues: CASLRPGQGAYGYTF.

This clone has ten or more counts. The chain recombines TRBV4-3 with TRBJ2-5, with D possibly matching TRBD1 (6 bases). From germline, CDR1 is LGHNA and CDR2 YSLEER. The CDR3 has 15 amino acids. Trimming stripped 4 bases from V and 3 bases from J, with 15 bases between. CDR3 region: CASSLTGRGEETQYF. The CDR3 bases are TGCGCCAGCAGCCTCACAGGGAGAGGGGAAGAGACCCAGTACTTC.

At least ten counts were recorded for this clone. The gene calls are TRBV9 and TRBJ2-6; D is perhaps TRBD2 (5 bases). The CDR3 is made up of 15 amino acids. Trimming shortened V by 6 bases and J by 1 base, and 11 bases separated the two germline ends. Germline values: CDR1 SGDLS, CDR2 YYNGEE. CDR3 sequence (DNA): TGTGCCAGCACTACCAGGAGGTCTGGGGCCAACGTCCTGACTTTC. The encoded protein is CASTTRRSGANVLTF.

This clone has just a few counts. The genes are TRBV5-1 and TRBJ2-7, with D perhaps TRBD2 (6 bases). The V and J ends lost 0 bases and 0 bases respectively, with 10 bases between them. Germline-derived CDR1 and CDR2 are SGHRS and YFSETQ. The CDR3 length is 15 residues. CDR3 in DNA: TGCGCCAGCAGCTTGGGGGTTAGCGGCTCCTACGAGCAGTACTTC. Residues: CASSLGVSGSYEQYF.

This clone has a handful of counts. J is TRBJ2-1 and V is TRBV4-2; D is tentatively TRBD1 or TRBD2 (5 bases each). This CDR3 comprises 16 residues. Trimming shortened V by 3 bases and J by 6 bases, and 18 bases separated the two germline ends. Germline V gene data show CDR1 as LGHNA and CDR2 as YNFKEQ. CDR3 bases: TGTGCCAGCAGCCAGGAGGACAAGGGGACCTTCAATGAGCAGTTCTTC. Translated, it gives CASSQEDKGTFNEQFF.

The chain carries TRBV11-2 and TRBJ2-7, with D tentatively TRBD1 (6 bases). The germline V gene has CDR1 SGHAT and CDR2 FQNNGV. This CDR3 spans 12 amino acids. Trimming took off 9 bases at V and 0 bases at J, with 9 bases between the two ends. The CDR3 DNA reads TGTGCCAGTGGACAGTCCTCCTACGAGCAGTACTTC. Amino acids: CASGQSSYEQYF. The whole variable domain, filled in from reference TRBV11-2 and TRBJ2-7, reads EAGVAQSPRYKIIEKRQSVAFWCNPISGHATLYWYQQILGQGPKLLIQFQNNGVVDDSQLPKDRFSAERLKGVDSTLKIQPAKLEDSAVYLCASGQSSYEQYFGPGTRLTVT.

This clone was observed a handful of times. CDR3 sequence (DNA): TGTGCCATCAGTGGGCAAGGCAGCGAGACCCAGTACTTC. Translating it yields CAISGQGSETQYF. This rearrangement joins TRBV10-3 to TRBJ2-5; no firm D call. V gave up 4 bases and J gave up 5 bases, with 11 bases separating them. Germline CDR1 is ENHRY and CDR2 is SYGVKD. The CDR3 consists of 13 residues.

This chain joins TRBV5-5 and TRBJ2-5, with D possibly TRBD1 on 6 matching bases. V was shortened by 3 bases and J by 4 bases, with 10 bases between the two germline ends. CDR1 is SGHKS, CDR2 YYEKEE, per germline (reference sequence). This CDR3 spans 13 amino acids. CDR3 region: CASSSTRGETQYF. Written as DNA, the CDR3 is TGTGCCAGCAGCTCGACCAGGGGAGAGACCCAGTACTTC.

The rearrangement uses TRBV6-6 and TRBJ2-5; 7 nucleotides align to TRBD2. The DNA matches TRBJ2-7 better at its end, which makes the J call doubtful. The CDR3 is 16 residues long. The germline V gene has CDR1 MNHNY and CDR2 SVGAGI (reference sequence). CDR3 nucleotide sequence: TGTGCCAGCACTAGGGGTCCGGCGGGAGATCTGAACGAGCAGTACTTC. This encodes CASTRGPAGDLNEQYF.

Notes on this clone: One end of the junction fails to match germline, which may point to a read error. The J gene is TRBJ1-4, the V gene TRBV6-1; tentative D call: TRBD1 (5 bases). Germline V gene sequence: CDR1 MNHNS, CDR2 SASEGT. The CDR3 loop spans 13 amino acids. CDR3 loop: CASSAGSREKLSF. The CDR3, as DNA: TGTGCCAGCAGTGCAGGGAGCAGGGAAAAACTGTCTTTT.

This clone has at least ten counts. The rearrangement links TRBV2 to TRBJ2-2, with D hard to call. Germline loops: CDR1 SNHLY, CDR2 FYNNEI. The CDR3 totals 16 residues. Between the trimmed V and J ends, which lost 4 bases and 6 bases, there was a span of 18 bases. The CDR3 DNA reads as TGTGCCAGCAGTGTTCAAGGAAGGCGTTTGTCCGGGGAGCTGTTTTTT. Amino acid sequence: CASSVQGRRLSGELFF. The full variable domain, with the rest looked up from reference TRBV2 and TRBJ2-2, is EPEVTQTPSHQVTQMGQEVILRCVPISNHLYFYWYRQILGQKVEFLVSFYNNEISEKSEIFDDQFSVERPDGSNFTLKIRSTKLEDSAMYFCASSVQGRRLSGELFFGEGSRLTVL.

This chain joins TRBV4-2 and TRBJ2-7, with 9 bases identical to TRBD2. This CDR3 is built from 16 residues. CDR1 is LGHNA and CDR2 is YNFKEQ in the germline V gene. Unmatched junction bases numbered 7, after V lost 0 bases and J lost 4 bases. CDR3 in DNA: TGTGCCAGCAGCCAAGATCTCCGCCTAGCGGGATACGAGCAGTACTTC. This codes for CASSQDLRLAGYEQYF.

Many counts were recorded for this clone. The chain links TRBV2 to TRBJ2-1, with 11 positions matching TRBD2. Germline lookup yields CDR1 SNHLY and CDR2 FYNNEI. V trimming: 7 bases; J trimming: 6 bases; junction bases outside the gene matches: 8. This CDR3 spans 15 amino acids. The CDR3 loop reads CASMSGLAGGNEQFF. In nucleotides, the CDR3 is TGTGCCAGCATGAGTGGACTAGCGGGCGGCAATGAGCAGTTCTTC.

The J gene is TRBJ1-5, the V gene TRBV7-2; D gene unclear. The CDR3 is made up of 17 amino acids. Trimming removed 1 base from V and 1 base from J, with 14 bases in between. Germline lookup yields CDR1 SGHTA and CDR2 FQGNSA. CDR3 region: CASSLVPGMRSNQPQHF. Here the CDR3 DNA reads TGTGCCAGCAGCTTAGTCCCGGGGATGAGGAGCAATCAGCCCCAGCATTTT.

This clone was detected a few times. The chain carries TRBV27 and TRBJ1-2, with 7 bases fitting TRBD1. The length of the CDR3 is 15 residues. The trim removed 2 bases at V and 0 bases at J, leaving 3 bases unmatched. CDR1 and CDR2 from the germline V gene are MNHEY and SMNVEV (reference sequence). The CDR3 reads CASSLRDSPNYGYTF. The CDR3 DNA follows: TGTGCCAGCAGTTTAAGGGACAGCCCTAACTATGGCTACACCTTC.

The V gene is TRBV7-3, the J gene TRBJ2-7, with a possible D match to TRBD1 (5 bases). Trimming cost V 5 bases and J 0 bases, with 17 bases left between them. The length of the CDR3 is 16 residues. Per the germline V gene, CDR1 is SGHTA and CDR2 is FQGTGA. The CDR3 loop reads CASSPLARTSSYEQYF. Written as DNA, the CDR3 is TGTGCCAGCAGCCCCCTCGCCCGGACAAGCTCCTACGAGCAGTACTTC. Complete variable domain (other parts from reference TRBV7-3 and TRBJ2-7): GAGVSQTPSNKVTEKGKYVELRCDPISGHTALYWYRQSLGQGPEFLIYFQGTGAADDSGLPNDRFFAVRPEGSVSTLKIQRTERGDSAVYLCASSPLARTSSYEQYFGPGTRLTVT.

The CDR3 loop is CASSAIGSYNEQFF. The CDR3 DNA reads TGTGCCAGCAGCGCAATCGGCTCCTACAATGAGCAGTTCTTC. V and J are TRBV7-9 and TRBJ2-1; D remains ambiguous. This CDR3 comprises 14 residues. V lost 5 bases and J lost 0, with 8 bases in between. Germline values: CDR1 SEHNR, CDR2 FQNEAQ (reference sequence).

The chain is built from TRBV5-1 and TRBJ2-7; 7 nucleotides line up with TRBD1. CDR1 and CDR2 from the germline V gene are SGHRS and YFSETQ. Trimming at V came to 6 bases and at J to 6 bases, leaving 15 bases not matched to a gene. This CDR3 region has 15 residues. The DNA for the CDR3 is TGCGCCAGCACCTCGTTTGACAGGGAGAGCGGCGAGCAGTACTTC. The encoded protein is CASTSFDRESGEQYF. Looking up the rest from reference TRBV5-1 and TRBJ2-7 gives the full variable domain: KAGVTQTPRYLIKTRGQQVTLSCSPISGHRSVSWYQQTPGQGLQFLFEYFSETQRNKGNFPGRFSGRQFSNSRSEMNVSTLELGDSALYLCASTSFDRESGEQYFGPGTRLTVT.

V usage is TRBV28 and J usage is TRBJ1-3; a weak D match, TRBD1 (6 bases). CDR1 and CDR2 from the germline V gene are MDHEN and SYDVKM. V lost 5 bases and J 0 bases, leaving 17 bases between the germline ends. The CDR3 length is 17 residues. The CDR3: CASSASGQSFSGNTIYF. CDR3 sequence (DNA): TGTGCCAGCAGTGCCTCCGGACAGTCCTTCTCTGGAAACACCATATATTTT.